The 20 T cell receptor beta chains below come from one sample, sequenced in a study of T-cell reconstitution after alpha-beta-depleted transplantation in children. This sample's TCRbeta library carried unique molecular identifier barcodes. From the PCR reads, TCRdb called clonotypes with MiXCR, one entry per CDR3 protein. This table has under 50,000 distinct CDR3 sequences, 50% to 55% appearing once. Sequencing was performed on peripheral blood, taken before TCRalphabeta/CD19-depleted stem cell transplant. These receptors were collected from a boy less than two years old with SCID, due to receive a stem cell transplant.

This clonotype was counted only a few times. DNA of the CDR3: TGTGCCAGCAGGAGACCAGAGGGGGCTGGGGCCAACGTCCTGACTTTC. Residues: CASRRPEGAGANVLTF. This chain links TRBV6-2 or TRBV6-3 with TRBJ2-6; possible D gene TRBD1, 6 bases. From germline, CDR1 is MNHEY and CDR2 SVGEGT. CDR3 length: 16 residues. The V end was cut by 6 bases, the J end by 2 bases, with 14 bases between.

This chain links TRBV20-1 with TRBJ1-4, with 9 positions matching TRBD1. The trim removed 3 bases at V and 3 bases at J, leaving 5 bases unmatched. The CDR3 has 15 amino acids. Germline assignment: CDR1 DFQATT and CDR2 SNEGSKA (reference sequence). DNA of the CDR3: TGCAGTGCTAGCAAACAGGGGGCAGCTAATGAAAAACTGTTTTTT. Amino acids: CSASKQGAANEKLFF.

The chain has TRBV12-5 and TRBJ2-1; TRBD2 matches at 7 bases. The CDR3 is 17 residues long. J lost 0 bases, V lost 1 base, and 6 bases had no gene match. Germline values: CDR1 LGHNT, CDR2 FRNRAP. CDR3 in DNA: TGTGCTAGTGGTTTGGGCTGGACTAGTCTCTCCTACAATGAGCAGTTCTTC. Translating gives CASGLGWTSLSYNEQFF.

In this sample, this clonotype turned up a few times. This CDR3 is CASSSIGTGDPKLFF. CDR3 DNA: TGTGCCAGCAGCTCAATCGGGACAGGGGATCCAAAACTGTTTTTT. The rearrangement joins TRBV7-6 to TRBJ1-4; 10 bases map to TRBD1. Germline V CDR1 and CDR2: SGHVS, FNYEAQ. CDR3 length: 15 amino acids. V shed 4 bases, J shed 10 bases, and the junction held 9 bases outside the gene matches.

This clonotype was found a few times. A much larger clone lies one base from this, so it may be a read error. The CDR3 here is CSATRGERVGQPQHF. In DNA form, the CDR3 reads TGCAGTGCAACCCGGGGGGAGAGGGTTGGCCAGCCCCAGCATTTT. The chain uses TRBV20-1 and TRBJ1-5; D possibly corresponds to TRBD1 (5 bases). The germline V gene encodes CDR1 DFQATT and CDR2 SNEGSKA (reference sequence). The CDR3 length is 15 residues. V was clipped by 6 bases and J by 7 bases, with 22 bases between them.

This clonotype was counted only a few times. The genes are TRBV7-6 and TRBJ2-5; D tentatively reads TRBD1 or TRBD2 (5 bases each). V was shortened by 0 bases and J by 5 bases, with 13 bases between the two germline ends. In germline, CDR1 is SGHVS, CDR2 FNYEAQ. The CDR3 runs to 15 residues. Written as DNA, the CDR3 is TGTGCCAGCAGCTTAGCGAGGGACGGGGAGGAGACCCAGTACTTC. It encodes CASSLARDGEETQYF.

This clonotype was seen just once. The CDR3 coding sequence is TGTGCCAGCAGCTTGGAGACCGACAGGGGAGCTTTCTTT. Translated, it gives CASSLETDRGAFF. The J gene is TRBJ1-1, the V gene TRBV5-4; 8 nucleotides agree with TRBD1. J lost 10 bases, V lost 0 bases, and 5 bases had no gene match. CDR3 length: 13 amino acids. Germline loops: CDR1 SGHNT, CDR2 YYREEE (reference sequence).

This chain connects TRBV20-1 to TRBJ2-7; the D is unclear. The germline gives CDR1 DFQATT, CDR2 SNEGSKA (reference sequence). The CDR3 has 13 amino acids. Trimming pared 0 bases from V and 2 bases from J, leaving 8 bases between. This CDR3 reads CSARDHSPYEQYF. The CDR3 DNA sequence: TGCAGTGCTAGAGATCACTCCCCCTACGAGCAGTACTTC.

The J gene is TRBJ1-1, the V gene TRBV27; D may be TRBD1 (5 bases). Trimming cost V 4 bases and J 11 bases, with 11 bases left between them. Germline CDR1 is MNHEY and CDR2 is SMNVEV (reference sequence). This CDR3 has 11 amino acids. The CDR3 is CASSSGLEAFF. CDR3 sequence (DNA): TGTGCCAGCAGTTCAGGGTTAGAGGCTTTCTTT.

A few counts support this clonotype. The CDR3 sequence: CSATSETQYF. The CDR3 DNA follows: TGCAGTGCGACTAGCGAGACCCAGTACTTC. The chain uses TRBV20-1 and TRBJ2-5, with TRBD2 matching 7 bases. J was trimmed by 5 bases and V by 6 bases; bases with no gene match: 0. Germline V gene lookup returns CDR1 DFQATT and CDR2 SNEGSKA (reference sequence). The CDR3 runs 10 residues.

The chain carries TRBV7-2 and TRBJ2-3; D ambiguous. Germline CDR1 is SGHTA and CDR2 is FQGNSA. The CDR3 has 14 amino acids. Trimming took off 1 base at V and 1 base at J, with 6 bases between the two ends. CDR3 region: CASSLGFGTDTQYF. The CDR3 DNA reads as TGTGCCAGCAGCTTAGGATTCGGCACAGATACGCAGTATTTT.

The chain couples TRBV20-1 to TRBJ2-7; the match to TRBD2 covers 7 bases. The germline gives CDR1 DFQATT, CDR2 SNEGSKA (reference sequence). This CDR3 contains 14 residues. V lost 6 bases to trimming and J lost 6 bases; unmatched junction nucleotides: 14. CDR3 sequence: CSASPSTSRTEQYF. The CDR3 bases are TGCAGTGCCAGCCCCTCGACTAGCCGGACCGAGCAGTACTTC.

The rearrangement joins TRBV5-1 to TRBJ2-3, with no clear D. Trimming pared 2 bases from V and 4 bases from J, leaving 8 bases between. This CDR3 region has 13 residues. Germline V gives CDR1 SGHRS, CDR2 YFSETQ. The CDR3 bases are TGCGCCAGCAGCTTTAGAGGCCCAGATACGCAGTATTTT. Residues: CASSFRGPDTQYF.

V is TRBV6-1 and J is TRBJ2-3; 9 positions match TRBD2. After removal of 6 bases from V and 0 bases from J, the junction contained 13 bases not matched to a gene. The CDR3 has 18 amino acids. In germline, CDR1 is MNHNS, CDR2 SASEGT. DNA of the CDR3: TGTGCCAGCAGCGAGGCTAGCGGGGATTTCGCTAGCACAGATACGCAGTATTTT. This codes for CASSEASGDFASTDTQYF.

This chain connects TRBV5-6 to TRBJ2-3; possible D gene TRBD1, 6 bases. Per germline, CDR1 SGHDT and CDR2 YYEEEE. CDR3 length equals 17 residues. V was cut by 1 base and J by 2 bases, with 17 bases left in between. In DNA, the CDR3 is TGTGCCAGCAGCTTGAGCCCCCGACAGGTATTCACAGATACGCAGTATTTT. This translates into CASSLSPRQVFTDTQYF.

In this sample, this clonotype turned up a few times. The chain links TRBV12-5 to TRBJ1-6; no clear D gene. The CDR3 totals 12 residues. Germline V CDR1 and CDR2: LGHNT, FRNRAP. Trimming took 1 base from V and 10 from J, leaving 5 bases between them. The chain's CDR3 is CASGLAKSPLHF. DNA of the CDR3: TGTGCTAGTGGTTTGGCGAAATCACCCCTCCACTTT.

The V gene is TRBV4-3, the J gene TRBJ2-5; 9 positions match TRBD1. CDR3 size: 18 residues. V lost 4 bases and J lost 2; bases outside the gene matches: 14. CDR1 is LGHNA, CDR2 YSLEER, per germline. The CDR3, as DNA: TGCGCCAGCAGCCGGATGATCGTGGGGACAGGGCAGCAAGAGACCCAGTACTTC. Translated, it gives CASSRMIVGTGQQETQYF.

There are a few counts of this clonotype. The chain is built from TRBV5-5 and TRBJ2-3, with D hard to call. Germline V gives CDR1 SGHKS, CDR2 YYEKEE (reference sequence). Trimming removed 4 bases at V and 4 bases at J, with 10 bases between. The CDR3 loop spans 13 amino acids. The CDR3 region is CASSPGVPDTQYF. CDR3 DNA sequence: TGTGCCAGCAGCCCCGGCGTGCCAGATACGCAGTATTTT.

The count of this clonotype is one. This CDR3 reads CASSLVGSTDTQYF. As DNA, the CDR3 is TGTGCCAGCAGCTTAGTTGGCAGTACAGATACGCAGTATTTT. The chain has TRBV7-6 and TRBJ2-3; D call uncertain. Between the trimmed V and J ends, which lost 1 base and 3 bases, there was a span of 8 bases. This CDR3 contains 14 residues. Germline V CDR1 and CDR2: SGHVS, FNYEAQ.

The chain couples TRBV5-1 to TRBJ2-1; the D call may be TRBD1 or TRBD2 (5 bases each). This CDR3 is built from 15 residues. CDR1 is SGHRS and CDR2 is YFSETQ in the germline V gene. V lost 4 bases to trimming and J lost 7 bases, with 18 bases between them. The CDR3 protein is CASSSRDRGRNEQFF. The CDR3 DNA is TGCGCCAGCAGCAGCCGGGACCGAGGGAGAAATGAGCAGTTCTTC.